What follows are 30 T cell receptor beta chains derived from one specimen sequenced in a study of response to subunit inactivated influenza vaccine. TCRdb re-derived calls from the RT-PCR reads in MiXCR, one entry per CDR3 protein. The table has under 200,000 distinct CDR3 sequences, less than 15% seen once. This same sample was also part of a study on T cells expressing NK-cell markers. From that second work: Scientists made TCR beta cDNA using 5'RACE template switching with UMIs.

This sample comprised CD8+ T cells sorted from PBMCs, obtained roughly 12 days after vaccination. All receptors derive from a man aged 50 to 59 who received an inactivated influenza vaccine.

CDR3: CSARDKLAGNYNEQFF. The CDR3 DNA is TGCAGTGCTAGAGATAAACTAGCGGGTAACTACAATGAGCAGTTCTTC. V usage is TRBV20-1 and J usage is TRBJ2-1, with TRBD2 matching over 9 bases. The V segment lost 0 bases and the J segment 3 bases; nucleotides outside the gene matches: 6. There are 16 residues in the CDR3. Germline V gives CDR1 DFQATT, CDR2 SNEGSKA (reference sequence).

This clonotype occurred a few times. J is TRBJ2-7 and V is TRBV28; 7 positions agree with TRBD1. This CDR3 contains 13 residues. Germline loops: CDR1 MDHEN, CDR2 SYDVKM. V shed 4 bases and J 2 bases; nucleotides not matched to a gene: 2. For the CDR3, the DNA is TGTGCCAGCAGTTGGACAGGAGCCTACGAGCAGTACTTC. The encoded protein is CASSWTGAYEQYF.

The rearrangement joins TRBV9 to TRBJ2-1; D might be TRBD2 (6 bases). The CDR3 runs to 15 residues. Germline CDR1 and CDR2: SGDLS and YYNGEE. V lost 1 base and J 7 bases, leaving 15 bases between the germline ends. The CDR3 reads CASSVWPGLENEQFF. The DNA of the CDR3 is TGTGCCAGCAGCGTATGGCCGGGACTCGAGAATGAGCAGTTCTTC.

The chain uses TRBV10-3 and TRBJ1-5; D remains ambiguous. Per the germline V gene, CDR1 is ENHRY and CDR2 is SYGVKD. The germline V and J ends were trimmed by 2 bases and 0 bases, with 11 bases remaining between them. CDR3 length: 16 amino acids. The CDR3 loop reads CAISEAGGYSNQPQHF. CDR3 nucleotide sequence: TGTGCCATCAGTGAGGCAGGCGGATATAGCAATCAGCCCCAGCATTTT.

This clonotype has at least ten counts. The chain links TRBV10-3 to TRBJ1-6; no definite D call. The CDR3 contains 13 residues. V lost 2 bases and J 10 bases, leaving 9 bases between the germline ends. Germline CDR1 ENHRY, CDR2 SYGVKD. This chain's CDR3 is CAISEMIPSPLHF. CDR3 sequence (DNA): TGTGCCATCAGTGAGATGATACCATCACCCCTCCACTTT.

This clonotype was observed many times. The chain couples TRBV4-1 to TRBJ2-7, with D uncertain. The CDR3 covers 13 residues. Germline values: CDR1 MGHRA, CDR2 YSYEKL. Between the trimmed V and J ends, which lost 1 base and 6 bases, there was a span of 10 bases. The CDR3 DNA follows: TGCGCCAGCAGCCAAGCCGTCTCCGTCGAGCAGTACTTC. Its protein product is CASSQAVSVEQYF.

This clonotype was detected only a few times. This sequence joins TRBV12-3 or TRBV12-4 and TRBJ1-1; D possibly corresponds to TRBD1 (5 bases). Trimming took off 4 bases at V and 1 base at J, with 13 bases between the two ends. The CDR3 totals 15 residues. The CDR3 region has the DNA TGTGCCAGCAGTTCGCCAGGGTTTGGGAACACTGAAGCTTTCTTT. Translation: CASSSPGFGNTEAFF.

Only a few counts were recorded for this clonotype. The CDR3 protein is CASSLGQGAVYEQYF. The CDR3 coding sequence is TGTGCCAGCAGCTTAGGGCAGGGGGCAGTCTACGAGCAGTACTTC. This chain links TRBV7-8 with TRBJ2-7, with TRBD1 identical over 8 bases. V shed 1 base and J 3 bases; nucleotides not matched to a gene: 5. The CDR3 loop spans 15 amino acids. Germline loops: CDR1 SGHVS, CDR2 FQNEAQ.

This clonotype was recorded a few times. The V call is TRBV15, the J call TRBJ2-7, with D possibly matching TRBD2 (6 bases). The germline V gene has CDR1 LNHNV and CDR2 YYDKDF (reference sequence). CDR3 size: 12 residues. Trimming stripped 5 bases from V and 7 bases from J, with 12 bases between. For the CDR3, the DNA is TGTGCCACCAGCCGGACTACGGGTGAGCAGTACTTC. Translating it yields CATSRTTGEQYF.

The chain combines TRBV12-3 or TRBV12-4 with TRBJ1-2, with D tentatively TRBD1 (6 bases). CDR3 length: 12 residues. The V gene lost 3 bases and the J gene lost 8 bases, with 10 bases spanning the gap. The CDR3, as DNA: TGTGCCAGCAGTTTTGGGGGGCCCGGCTACACCTTC. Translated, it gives CASSFGGPGYTF.

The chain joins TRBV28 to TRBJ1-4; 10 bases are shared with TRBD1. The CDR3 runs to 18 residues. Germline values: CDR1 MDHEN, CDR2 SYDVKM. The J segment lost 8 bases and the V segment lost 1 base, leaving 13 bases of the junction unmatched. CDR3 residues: CASSLLDRGGIVGEKLFF. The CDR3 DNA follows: TGTGCCAGCAGTTTATTGGACAGGGGGGGTATAGTAGGGGAAAAACTGTTTTTT. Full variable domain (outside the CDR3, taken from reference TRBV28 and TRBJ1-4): DVKVTQSSRYLVKRTGEKVFLECVQDMDHENMFWYRQDPGLGLRLIYFSYDVKMKEKGDIPEGYSVSREKKERFSLILESASTNQTSMYLCASSLLDRGGIVGEKLFFGSGTQLSVL.

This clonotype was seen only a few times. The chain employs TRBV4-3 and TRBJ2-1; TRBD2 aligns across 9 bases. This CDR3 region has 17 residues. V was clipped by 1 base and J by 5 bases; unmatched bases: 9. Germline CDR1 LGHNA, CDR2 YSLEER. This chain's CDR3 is CASSQVGGRAIHNEQFF. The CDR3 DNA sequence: TGCGCCAGCAGCCAAGTCGGCGGGAGGGCCATCCACAATGAGCAGTTCTTC.

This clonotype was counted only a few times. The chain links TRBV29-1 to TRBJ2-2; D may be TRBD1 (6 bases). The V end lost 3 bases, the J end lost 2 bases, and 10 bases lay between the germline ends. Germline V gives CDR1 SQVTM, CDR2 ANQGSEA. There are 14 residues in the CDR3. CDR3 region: CSVDYRDNTGELFF. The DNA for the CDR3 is TGCAGCGTTGATTACAGGGATAACACCGGGGAGCTGTTTTTT.

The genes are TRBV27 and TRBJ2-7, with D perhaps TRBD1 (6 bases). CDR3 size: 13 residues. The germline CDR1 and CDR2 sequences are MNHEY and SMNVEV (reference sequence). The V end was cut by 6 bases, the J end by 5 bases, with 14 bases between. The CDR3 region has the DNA TGTGCCAGCAGCTCGGGACAAGGCAACGAGCAGTACTTC. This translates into CASSSGQGNEQYF.

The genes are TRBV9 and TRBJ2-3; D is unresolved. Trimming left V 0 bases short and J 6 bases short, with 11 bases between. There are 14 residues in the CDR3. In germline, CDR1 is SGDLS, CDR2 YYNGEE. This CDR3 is CASSVGAGVDTQYF. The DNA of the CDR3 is TGTGCCAGCAGCGTAGGGGCCGGAGTTGATACGCAGTATTTT.

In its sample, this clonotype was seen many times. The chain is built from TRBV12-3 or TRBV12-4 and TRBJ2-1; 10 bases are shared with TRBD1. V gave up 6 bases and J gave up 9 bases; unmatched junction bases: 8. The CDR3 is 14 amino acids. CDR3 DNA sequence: TGTGCCAGCAGAGAGAAGGACAGGGGGGGTGAGCAGTTCTTC. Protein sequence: CASREKDRGGEQFF.

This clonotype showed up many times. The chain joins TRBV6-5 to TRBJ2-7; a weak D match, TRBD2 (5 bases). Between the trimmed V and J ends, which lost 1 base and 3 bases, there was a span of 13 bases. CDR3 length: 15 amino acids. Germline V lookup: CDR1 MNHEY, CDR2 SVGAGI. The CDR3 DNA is TGTGCCAGCAGTTACTACCGGGATTTCGACTACGAGCAGTACTTC. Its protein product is CASSYYRDFDYEQYF.

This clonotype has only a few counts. CDR3 residues: CASSLTGNGYTF. CDR3 sequence (DNA): TGTGCCAGCAGCTTGACAGGGAACGGCTACACCTTC. V usage is TRBV7-2 and J usage is TRBJ1-2; TRBD1 matches 7 bases. Germline CDR1 is SGHTA and CDR2 is FQGNSA. The CDR3 length is 12 residues. Germline trimming cut 3 bases from V and 8 bases from J; bases unmatched to any gene: 3.

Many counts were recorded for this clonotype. CDR3 sequence (DNA): TGTGCCAGCAGCTTCTCAACAGCCGGAGCCGAGCAGTACTTC. This translates into CASSFSTAGAEQYF. The rearrangement joins TRBV27 to TRBJ2-7; D ambiguous. CDR1 is MNHEY and CDR2 is SMNVEV in the germline V gene (reference sequence). V lost 6 bases and J 6 bases, leaving 18 bases between the germline ends. The CDR3 is 14 residues long.

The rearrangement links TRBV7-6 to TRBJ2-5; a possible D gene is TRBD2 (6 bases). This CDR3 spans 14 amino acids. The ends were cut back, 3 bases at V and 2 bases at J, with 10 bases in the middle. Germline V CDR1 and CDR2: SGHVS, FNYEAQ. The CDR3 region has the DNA TGTGCCAGCAGCTTTTGGGAGGCGCAAGAGACCCAGTACTTC. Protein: CASSFWEAQETQYF.

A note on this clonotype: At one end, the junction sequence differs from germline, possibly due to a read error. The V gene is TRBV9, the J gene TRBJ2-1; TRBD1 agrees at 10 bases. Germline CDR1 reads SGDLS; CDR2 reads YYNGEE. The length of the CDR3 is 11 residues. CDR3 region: CASSGVTGGVF. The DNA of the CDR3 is TGTGCCAGCAGCGGTGTGACAGGGGGCGTCTTC. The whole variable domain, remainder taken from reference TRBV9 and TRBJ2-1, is DSGVTQTPKHLITATGQRVTLRCSPRSGDLSVYWYQQSLDQGLQFLIQYYNGEERAKGNILERFSAQQFPDLHSELNLSSLELGDSALYFCASSGVTGGVFGPGTRLTVL.

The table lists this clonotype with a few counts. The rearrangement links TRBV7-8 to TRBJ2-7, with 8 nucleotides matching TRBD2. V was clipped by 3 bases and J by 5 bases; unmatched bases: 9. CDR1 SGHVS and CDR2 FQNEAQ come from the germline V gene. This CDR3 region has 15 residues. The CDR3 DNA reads TGTGCCAGCAGCTTTGACCCCGGGACTAGTGACGAGCAGTACTTC. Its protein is CASSFDPGTSDEQYF.

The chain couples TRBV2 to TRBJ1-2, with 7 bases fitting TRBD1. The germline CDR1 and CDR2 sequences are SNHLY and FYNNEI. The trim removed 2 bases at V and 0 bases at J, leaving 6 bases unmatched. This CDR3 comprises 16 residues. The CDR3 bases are TGTGCCAGCAGTGAAATACGGACAGGAGCTAACTATGGCTACACCTTC. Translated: CASSEIRTGANYGYTF.

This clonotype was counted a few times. The CDR3 spells CASKLQGLSYEQYF. CDR3 DNA: TGTGCCAGCAAGTTACAGGGACTCTCCTACGAGCAGTACTTC. This rearrangement joins TRBV28 to TRBJ2-7; D possibly matches TRBD1 or TRBD2 (6 bases each). Germline values: CDR1 MDHEN, CDR2 SYDVKM. Trimming cost V 7 bases and J 0 bases, with 13 bases left between them. The CDR3 is 14 amino acids. Full variable domain (remainder filled in from reference TRBV28 and TRBJ2-7): DVKVTQSSRYLVKRTGEKVFLECVQDMDHENMFWYRQDPGLGLRLIYFSYDVKMKEKGDIPEGYSVSREKKERFSLILESASTNQTSMYLCASKLQGLSYEQYFGPGTRLTVT.

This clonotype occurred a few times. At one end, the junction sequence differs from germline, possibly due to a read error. The CDR3 region is CASELDSAQGTQYF. The CDR3 bases are TGTGCCAGTGAGCTGGACAGCGCACAAGGGACCCAGTACTTC. The chain has TRBV2 and TRBJ2-5; a weak D match, TRBD1 (6 bases). The CDR3 is 14 amino acids. Looked up from germline, CDR1 is SNHLY and CDR2 is FYNNEI.

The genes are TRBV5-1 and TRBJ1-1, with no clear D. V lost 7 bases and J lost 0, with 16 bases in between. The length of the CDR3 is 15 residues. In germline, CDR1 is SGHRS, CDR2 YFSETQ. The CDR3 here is CASGGGWPLNTEAFF. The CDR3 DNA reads TGCGCCAGCGGAGGCGGGTGGCCCTTGAACACTGAAGCTTTCTTT.

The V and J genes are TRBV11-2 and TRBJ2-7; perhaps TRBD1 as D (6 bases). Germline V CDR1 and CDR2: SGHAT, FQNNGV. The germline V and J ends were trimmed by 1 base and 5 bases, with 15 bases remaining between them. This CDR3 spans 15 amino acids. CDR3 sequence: CASSLVVGAVDEQYF. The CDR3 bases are TGTGCCAGCAGCTTAGTTGTGGGGGCAGTGGACGAGCAGTACTTC.

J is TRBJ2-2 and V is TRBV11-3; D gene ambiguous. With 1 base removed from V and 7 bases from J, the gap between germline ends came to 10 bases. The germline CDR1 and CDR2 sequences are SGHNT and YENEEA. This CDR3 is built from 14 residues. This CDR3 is CASSLVGRGGELFF. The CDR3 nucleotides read TGTGCCAGCAGCTTAGTTGGGCGAGGCGGGGAGCTGTTTTTT. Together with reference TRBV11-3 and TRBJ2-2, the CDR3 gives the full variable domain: EAGVVQSPRYKIIEKKQPVAFWCNPISGHNTLYWYLQNLGQGPELLIRYENEEAVDDSQLPKDRFSAERLKGVDSTLKIQPAELGDSAVYLCASSLVGRGGELFFGEGSRLTVL.

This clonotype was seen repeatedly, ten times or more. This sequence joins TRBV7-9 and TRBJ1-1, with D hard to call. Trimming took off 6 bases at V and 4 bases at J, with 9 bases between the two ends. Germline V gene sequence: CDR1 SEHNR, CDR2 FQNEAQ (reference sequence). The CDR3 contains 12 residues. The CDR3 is CASSWMGTEAFF. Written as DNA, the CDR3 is TGTGCCAGCAGTTGGATGGGCACTGAAGCTTTCTTT.

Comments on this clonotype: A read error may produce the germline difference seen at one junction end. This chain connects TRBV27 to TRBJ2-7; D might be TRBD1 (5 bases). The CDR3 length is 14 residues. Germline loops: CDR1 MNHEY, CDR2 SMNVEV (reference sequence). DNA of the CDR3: TGTGCCAGCGCACCCCAGGGCATCTCCTACGACCAGTACTTC. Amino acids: CASAPQGISYDQYF.